These 28 T cell receptor beta chains came from one sample sequenced in a study of T cell repertoires in cytomegalovirus infection (dated by TCRdb to about 2019). Interpreted using the paper, the treatment or condition label stands for: in vitro stimulation with specific CMV peptide epitopes to enrich CMV-specific T cells. Antigens for these TCRs are unknown. TCRdb names Illumina HiSeq 1500 as the instrument used. The raw public reads went through TCRdb reprocessing: fastp at Q25, MiXCR clone calling, in-frame beta chains kept. Entries that share a CDR3 protein sequence are merged under the most common genes and DNA. In all, the sample holds fewer than 950,000 distinct CDR3 sequences, and about 31% of those were seen once. Clones ranked in the top ten supply over 10% of the sample. Sequenced material: cultured CD8+ T cells from PBMCs, taken from culture after CMV antigen stimulation. These receptors were taken from a human donor in good health (CMV status not recorded). Some clones in this sample may be carry-over from other donors' samples.

This chain links TRBV4-1 with TRBJ1-1; D ambiguous. The CDR3 is made up of 14 amino acids. V was pared by 2 bases and J by 4 bases, with 11 bases between. The germline V gene encodes CDR1 MGHRA and CDR2 YSYEKL. CDR3 in amino acids: CASSQRLLITEAFF. As DNA, the CDR3 is TGCGCCAGCAGCCAAAGACTGCTGATCACTGAAGCTTTCTTT.

The V and J genes are TRBV20-1 and TRBJ1-5; D unclear. The CDR3 totals 14 residues. V dropped 4 bases and J dropped 4 bases, with 14 bases sitting between them. CDR1 is DFQATT, CDR2 SNEGSKA, per germline (reference sequence). The CDR3 DNA is TGCAGTGCTAACTCGGGCGGATTAAATCAGCCCCAGCATTTT. Protein: CSANSGGLNQPQHF.

The genes are TRBV27 and TRBJ2-1; TRBD2 is a possible D gene (7 bases). V was trimmed by 5 bases and J by 3 bases, leaving 14 bases between them. This CDR3 spans 15 amino acids. In germline, CDR1 is MNHEY, CDR2 SMNVEV (reference sequence). CDR3 DNA: TGTGCCAGCAGTGAAGGGGGGGCCGACTACAATGAGCAGTTCTTC. Translation: CASSEGGADYNEQFF.

This clonotype showed up just a few times. This chain links TRBV27 with TRBJ2-2, with TRBD1 matching over 7 bases. The germline CDR1 and CDR2 sequences are MNHEY and SMNVEV (reference sequence). The CDR3 is 16 amino acids. J gave up 5 bases and V 5 bases, and 11 bases lay outside the gene matches. The CDR3 is CASSNRTGLNTGELFF. The CDR3 bases are TGTGCCAGCAGTAACAGGACAGGCCTGAATACCGGGGAGCTGTTTTTT.

This clonotype was counted only a few times. V gene TRBV27 combines with J gene TRBJ1-5; TRBD1 matches 8 bases. The junction had 10 bases not matched to a gene; V was cut back by 4 bases and J by 2 bases. The CDR3 covers 17 residues. The V gene's germline CDR1 is MNHEY and CDR2 SMNVEV (reference sequence). CDR3 DNA sequence: TGTGCCAGCAGTTCCGGTCGGACAGGGTATGGCAATCAGCCCCAGCATTTT. Its protein product is CASSSGRTGYGNQPQHF.

This clonotype was detected only a few times. The chain links TRBV11-2 to TRBJ2-2; a possible D gene is TRBD2 (5 bases). Trimming removed 4 bases at V and 2 bases at J, with 14 bases between. The CDR3 covers 16 residues. Germline CDR1 is SGHAT and CDR2 is FQNNGV. CDR3 sequence (DNA): TGTGCCAGCAGCTCTAGCTTAGGATTCAACACCGGGGAGCTGTTTTTT. This sequence encodes CASSSSLGFNTGELFF.

This chain's CDR3 is CASSQGLGGHSNQPQHF. In DNA form, the CDR3 reads TGTGCCAGCAGCCAGGGCCTGGGTGGCCATAGCAATCAGCCCCAGCATTTT. The V call is TRBV6-2 or TRBV6-3, the J call TRBJ1-5; the D gene is possibly TRBD1 (5 bases). Germline V CDR1 and CDR2: MNHEY, SVGEGT. The CDR3 contains 17 residues. V lost 6 bases and J lost 0, with 18 bases in between.

In DNA form, the CDR3 reads TGTGCCACCGGCCGGGACAGGGGGCGCGGCACTGAAGCTTTCTTT. This encodes CATGRDRGRGTEAFF. This chain joins TRBV15 and TRBJ1-1; 12 nucleotides line up with TRBD1. J gave up 4 bases and V 8 bases, and 8 bases lay outside the gene matches. The CDR3 has 15 amino acids. CDR1 and CDR2 (germline): LNHNV, YYDKDF (reference sequence).

The J gene is TRBJ1-1, the V gene TRBV5-1; 8 bases line up with TRBD1. CDR3 size: 16 residues. The junction had 11 bases not matched to a gene; V was cut back by 4 bases and J by 3 bases. In germline, CDR1 is SGHRS, CDR2 YFSETQ. This chain's CDR3 is CASSPRQGKLDTEAFF. CDR3 in DNA: TGCGCCAGCAGCCCTCGACAGGGGAAGTTGGACACTGAAGCTTTCTTT.

The chain recombines TRBV7-2 with TRBJ1-2; D not resolved. Per the germline V gene, CDR1 is SGHTA and CDR2 is FQGNSA. Trimming cost V 8 bases and J 1 base, with 14 bases left between them. CDR3 length: 14 amino acids. CDR3 protein: CASGEGGVNYGYTF. The CDR3 region has the DNA TGTGCCAGCGGCGAGGGTGGGGTTAACTATGGCTACACCTTC.

This chain connects TRBV4-3 to TRBJ2-1; 16 bases are shared with TRBD2. Germline lookup yields CDR1 LGHNA and CDR2 YSLEER. Losses at the gene ends were 2 bases for V and 7 bases for J; bases not matched to a gene: 2. The CDR3 loop spans 16 amino acids. The CDR3 sequence is CASSQPGLAGGNEQFF. The CDR3 DNA follows: TGCGCCAGCAGCCAACCGGGACTAGCGGGGGGGAATGAGCAGTTCTTC.

The V and J genes are TRBV7-9 and TRBJ2-1; 11 bases agree with TRBD1. The CDR3 is 14 residues long. Trimming at V came to 4 bases and at J to 8 bases, leaving 4 bases not matched to a gene. Germline V gene data show CDR1 as SEHNR and CDR2 as FQNEAQ (reference sequence). CDR3 DNA: TGTGCCAGCAGCTCCCGGGACAGGGGGGATGAGCAGTTCTTC. Amino acid sequence: CASSSRDRGDEQFF. The complete variable domain, with remaining parts taken from reference TRBV7-9 and TRBJ2-1, reads DTGVSQNPRHKITKRGQNVTFRCDPISEHNRLYWYRQTLGQGPEFLTYFQNEAQLEKSRLLSDRFSAERPKGSFSTLEIQRTEQGDSAMYLCASSSRDRGDEQFFGPGTRLTVL.

CDR3 nucleotide sequence: TGTGCCAGCAGCATCACAGGAGCACATGAGCAGTTCTTC. Amino acid sequence: CASSITGAHEQFF. The chain employs TRBV9 and TRBJ2-1; possible D gene TRBD1, 5 bases. In germline, CDR1 is SGDLS, CDR2 YYNGEE. CDR3 size: 13 residues. V shed 4 bases and J shed 8 bases, with 13 bases lying between them.

This clonotype was counted a few times. A read error may produce the germline difference seen at one junction end. The gene calls are TRBV7-6 and TRBJ1-1; 8 positions match TRBD1. The CDR3 consists of 17 residues. Germline V gives CDR1 SGHVS, CDR2 FNYEAQ. The CDR3 bases are TGTGCCAGCATCGAACCCAAAGGACAGGGAATGAATACTGAAGCTTTCTTT. It yields the protein CASIEPKGQGMNTEAFF.

In nucleotides, the CDR3 is TGTGCCACCAGTGACCGGGACAGCAATCAGCCCCAGCATTTT. This encodes CATSDRDSNQPQHF. The chain employs TRBV24-1 and TRBJ1-5; D is perhaps TRBD1 (5 bases). The V end was cut by 4 bases, the J end by 1 base, with 7 bases between. This CDR3 is 14 amino acids long. Per germline, CDR1 KGHDR and CDR2 SFDVKD.

This sequence joins TRBV9 and TRBJ2-1; 7 bases line up with TRBD2. V was clipped by 1 base and J by 8 bases; unmatched bases: 9. The V gene's germline CDR1 is SGDLS and CDR2 YYNGEE. The CDR3 is 15 residues long. The CDR3 region has the DNA TGTGCCAGCAGCGTAACCCCCGGGGGGAACGATGAGCAGTTCTTC. This codes for CASSVTPGGNDEQFF.

The V call is TRBV28, the J call TRBJ1-4, with 7 bases identical to TRBD1. Germline loops: CDR1 MDHEN, CDR2 SYDVKM. This CDR3 region has 13 residues. V lost 6 bases, J lost 7 bases, and 5 bases stayed unmatched. DNA for the CDR3: TGTGCCAGCAGACAGGGGATGTTTGAAAAACTGTTTTTT. Amino acid sequence: CASRQGMFEKLFF.

The chain carries TRBV2 and TRBJ2-6, with D unresolved. Germline assignment: CDR1 SNHLY and CDR2 FYNNEI. Trimming stripped 7 bases from V and 3 bases from J, with 16 bases between. The CDR3 totals 16 residues. CDR3 in DNA: TGTGCCAGCATCTCGGCCCCGGACGATGGGGCCAACGTCCTGACTTTC. Translating gives CASISAPDDGANVLTF.

The chain is built from TRBV5-4 and TRBJ1-2, with D unresolved. Deletions cut 0 bases from V and 1 base from J, with 19 bases between. There are 18 residues in the CDR3. CDR1 is SGHNT, CDR2 YYREEE, per germline (reference sequence). The CDR3 bases are TGTGCCAGCAGCTTGGTTGGCAGTCCCCGGGTTAGTAACTATGGCTACACCTTC. Translation gives CASSLVGSPRVSNYGYTF.

The chain links TRBV6-6 to TRBJ2-5; TRBD1 matches at 7 bases. There are 16 residues in the CDR3. Germline-derived CDR1 and CDR2 are MNHNY and SVGAGI (reference sequence). With V trimmed by 0 bases and J by 0 bases, 4 bases remained unmatched. CDR3 coding DNA: TGTGCCAGCAGTTACTCGAGGGACAGAAACCAAGAGACCCAGTACTTC. This gives the protein CASSYSRDRNQETQYF.

This clonotype occurred many times. The genes are TRBV7-9 and TRBJ2-5; D is unclear. V gave up 4 bases and J gave up 1 base, with 7 bases separating them. Germline V lookup: CDR1 SEHNR, CDR2 FQNEAQ (reference sequence). The CDR3 sequence is 13 residues long. The CDR3: CASSSPGQETQYF. CDR3 nucleotide sequence: TGTGCCAGCAGCTCCCCGGGCCAAGAGACCCAGTACTTC.

Many counts were recorded for this clonotype. This chain links TRBV7-4 with TRBJ1-5; D remains ambiguous. The CDR3 has 15 amino acids. V was shortened by 4 bases and J by 6 bases, with 16 bases between the two germline ends. Germline V gene lookup returns CDR1 SGHVT and CDR2 SQSDAQ. CDR3 loop: CASSSPIVPCQPQHF. The CDR3 DNA sequence: TGTGCCAGCAGCTCACCCATAGTACCCTGTCAGCCCCAGCATTTT.

Details on this clonotype: This may stem from a read error, because a much larger clone lies one nucleotide away. CDR3 region: CASSGDRDYEQYF. Here the CDR3 DNA reads TGTGCCAGCAGCGGGGACAGGGACTACGAGCAGTACTTC. The rearrangement joins TRBV27 to TRBJ2-7; 9 positions match TRBD1. Germline loops: CDR1 MNHEY, CDR2 SMNVEV (reference sequence). Unmatched junction bases numbered 3, after V lost 6 bases and J lost 3 bases. CDR3 size: 13 residues.

The rearrangement uses TRBV12-5 and TRBJ1-2; no clear D gene. There are 14 residues in the CDR3. CDR1 LGHNT and CDR2 FRNRAP come from the germline V gene. V lost 0 bases and J 5 bases, leaving 10 bases between the germline ends. CDR3 amino acids: CASGLVPEKYGYTF. The CDR3 DNA sequence: TGTGCTAGTGGTTTGGTACCAGAGAAGTATGGCTACACCTTC.

The sample holds a few counts of this clonotype. The chain links TRBV7-9 to TRBJ1-6; tentative D call: TRBD1 (5 bases). This CDR3 spans 18 amino acids. V was shortened by 4 bases and J by 0 bases, with 16 bases between the two germline ends. CDR1 and CDR2 from the germline V gene are SEHNR and FQNEAQ (reference sequence). CDR3 amino acids: CASSSGSQGSSYNSPLHF. CDR3 DNA sequence: TGTGCCAGCAGCTCCGGTTCTCAGGGTAGCTCCTATAATTCACCCCTCCACTTT.

This clonotype was found many times. The V and J genes are TRBV6-2 or TRBV6-3 and TRBJ1-2; TRBD1 matches at 8 bases. The V and J ends lost 5 bases and 8 bases, in that order; junction bases with no gene match: 19. This CDR3 is built from 17 residues. Per germline, CDR1 MNHEY and CDR2 SVGEGT. Here the CDR3 reads CASSEHQGTGAIGGYTF. CDR3 bases: TGTGCCAGCAGTGAGCATCAAGGGACAGGCGCGATCGGGGGCTACACCTTC.

This clonotype showed up just once. The chain joins TRBV6-5 to TRBJ2-1; 7 positions match TRBD1. The trim removed 6 bases at V and 1 base at J, leaving 6 bases unmatched. Germline loops: CDR1 MNHEY, CDR2 SVGAGI. The CDR3 totals 15 residues. CDR3 DNA sequence: TGTGCCAGCAGCCACGCAGGGGGTTCCTACAATGAGCAGTTCTTC. Residues: CASSHAGGSYNEQFF.

Note on this clonotype: At one boundary the junction diverges from the germline segment, which might be a read error. This chain joins TRBV19 and TRBJ2-6, with TRBD2 identical over 12 bases. The CDR3 runs to 18 residues. Germline lookup yields CDR1 LNHDA and CDR2 SQIVND (reference sequence). As DNA, the CDR3 is TGTGTCAGTAGTATAGCCCTAGCGGGGGGGGCTTGGGCCAACGTCCTGACTTTC. Translating it yields CVSSIALAGGAWANVLTF.